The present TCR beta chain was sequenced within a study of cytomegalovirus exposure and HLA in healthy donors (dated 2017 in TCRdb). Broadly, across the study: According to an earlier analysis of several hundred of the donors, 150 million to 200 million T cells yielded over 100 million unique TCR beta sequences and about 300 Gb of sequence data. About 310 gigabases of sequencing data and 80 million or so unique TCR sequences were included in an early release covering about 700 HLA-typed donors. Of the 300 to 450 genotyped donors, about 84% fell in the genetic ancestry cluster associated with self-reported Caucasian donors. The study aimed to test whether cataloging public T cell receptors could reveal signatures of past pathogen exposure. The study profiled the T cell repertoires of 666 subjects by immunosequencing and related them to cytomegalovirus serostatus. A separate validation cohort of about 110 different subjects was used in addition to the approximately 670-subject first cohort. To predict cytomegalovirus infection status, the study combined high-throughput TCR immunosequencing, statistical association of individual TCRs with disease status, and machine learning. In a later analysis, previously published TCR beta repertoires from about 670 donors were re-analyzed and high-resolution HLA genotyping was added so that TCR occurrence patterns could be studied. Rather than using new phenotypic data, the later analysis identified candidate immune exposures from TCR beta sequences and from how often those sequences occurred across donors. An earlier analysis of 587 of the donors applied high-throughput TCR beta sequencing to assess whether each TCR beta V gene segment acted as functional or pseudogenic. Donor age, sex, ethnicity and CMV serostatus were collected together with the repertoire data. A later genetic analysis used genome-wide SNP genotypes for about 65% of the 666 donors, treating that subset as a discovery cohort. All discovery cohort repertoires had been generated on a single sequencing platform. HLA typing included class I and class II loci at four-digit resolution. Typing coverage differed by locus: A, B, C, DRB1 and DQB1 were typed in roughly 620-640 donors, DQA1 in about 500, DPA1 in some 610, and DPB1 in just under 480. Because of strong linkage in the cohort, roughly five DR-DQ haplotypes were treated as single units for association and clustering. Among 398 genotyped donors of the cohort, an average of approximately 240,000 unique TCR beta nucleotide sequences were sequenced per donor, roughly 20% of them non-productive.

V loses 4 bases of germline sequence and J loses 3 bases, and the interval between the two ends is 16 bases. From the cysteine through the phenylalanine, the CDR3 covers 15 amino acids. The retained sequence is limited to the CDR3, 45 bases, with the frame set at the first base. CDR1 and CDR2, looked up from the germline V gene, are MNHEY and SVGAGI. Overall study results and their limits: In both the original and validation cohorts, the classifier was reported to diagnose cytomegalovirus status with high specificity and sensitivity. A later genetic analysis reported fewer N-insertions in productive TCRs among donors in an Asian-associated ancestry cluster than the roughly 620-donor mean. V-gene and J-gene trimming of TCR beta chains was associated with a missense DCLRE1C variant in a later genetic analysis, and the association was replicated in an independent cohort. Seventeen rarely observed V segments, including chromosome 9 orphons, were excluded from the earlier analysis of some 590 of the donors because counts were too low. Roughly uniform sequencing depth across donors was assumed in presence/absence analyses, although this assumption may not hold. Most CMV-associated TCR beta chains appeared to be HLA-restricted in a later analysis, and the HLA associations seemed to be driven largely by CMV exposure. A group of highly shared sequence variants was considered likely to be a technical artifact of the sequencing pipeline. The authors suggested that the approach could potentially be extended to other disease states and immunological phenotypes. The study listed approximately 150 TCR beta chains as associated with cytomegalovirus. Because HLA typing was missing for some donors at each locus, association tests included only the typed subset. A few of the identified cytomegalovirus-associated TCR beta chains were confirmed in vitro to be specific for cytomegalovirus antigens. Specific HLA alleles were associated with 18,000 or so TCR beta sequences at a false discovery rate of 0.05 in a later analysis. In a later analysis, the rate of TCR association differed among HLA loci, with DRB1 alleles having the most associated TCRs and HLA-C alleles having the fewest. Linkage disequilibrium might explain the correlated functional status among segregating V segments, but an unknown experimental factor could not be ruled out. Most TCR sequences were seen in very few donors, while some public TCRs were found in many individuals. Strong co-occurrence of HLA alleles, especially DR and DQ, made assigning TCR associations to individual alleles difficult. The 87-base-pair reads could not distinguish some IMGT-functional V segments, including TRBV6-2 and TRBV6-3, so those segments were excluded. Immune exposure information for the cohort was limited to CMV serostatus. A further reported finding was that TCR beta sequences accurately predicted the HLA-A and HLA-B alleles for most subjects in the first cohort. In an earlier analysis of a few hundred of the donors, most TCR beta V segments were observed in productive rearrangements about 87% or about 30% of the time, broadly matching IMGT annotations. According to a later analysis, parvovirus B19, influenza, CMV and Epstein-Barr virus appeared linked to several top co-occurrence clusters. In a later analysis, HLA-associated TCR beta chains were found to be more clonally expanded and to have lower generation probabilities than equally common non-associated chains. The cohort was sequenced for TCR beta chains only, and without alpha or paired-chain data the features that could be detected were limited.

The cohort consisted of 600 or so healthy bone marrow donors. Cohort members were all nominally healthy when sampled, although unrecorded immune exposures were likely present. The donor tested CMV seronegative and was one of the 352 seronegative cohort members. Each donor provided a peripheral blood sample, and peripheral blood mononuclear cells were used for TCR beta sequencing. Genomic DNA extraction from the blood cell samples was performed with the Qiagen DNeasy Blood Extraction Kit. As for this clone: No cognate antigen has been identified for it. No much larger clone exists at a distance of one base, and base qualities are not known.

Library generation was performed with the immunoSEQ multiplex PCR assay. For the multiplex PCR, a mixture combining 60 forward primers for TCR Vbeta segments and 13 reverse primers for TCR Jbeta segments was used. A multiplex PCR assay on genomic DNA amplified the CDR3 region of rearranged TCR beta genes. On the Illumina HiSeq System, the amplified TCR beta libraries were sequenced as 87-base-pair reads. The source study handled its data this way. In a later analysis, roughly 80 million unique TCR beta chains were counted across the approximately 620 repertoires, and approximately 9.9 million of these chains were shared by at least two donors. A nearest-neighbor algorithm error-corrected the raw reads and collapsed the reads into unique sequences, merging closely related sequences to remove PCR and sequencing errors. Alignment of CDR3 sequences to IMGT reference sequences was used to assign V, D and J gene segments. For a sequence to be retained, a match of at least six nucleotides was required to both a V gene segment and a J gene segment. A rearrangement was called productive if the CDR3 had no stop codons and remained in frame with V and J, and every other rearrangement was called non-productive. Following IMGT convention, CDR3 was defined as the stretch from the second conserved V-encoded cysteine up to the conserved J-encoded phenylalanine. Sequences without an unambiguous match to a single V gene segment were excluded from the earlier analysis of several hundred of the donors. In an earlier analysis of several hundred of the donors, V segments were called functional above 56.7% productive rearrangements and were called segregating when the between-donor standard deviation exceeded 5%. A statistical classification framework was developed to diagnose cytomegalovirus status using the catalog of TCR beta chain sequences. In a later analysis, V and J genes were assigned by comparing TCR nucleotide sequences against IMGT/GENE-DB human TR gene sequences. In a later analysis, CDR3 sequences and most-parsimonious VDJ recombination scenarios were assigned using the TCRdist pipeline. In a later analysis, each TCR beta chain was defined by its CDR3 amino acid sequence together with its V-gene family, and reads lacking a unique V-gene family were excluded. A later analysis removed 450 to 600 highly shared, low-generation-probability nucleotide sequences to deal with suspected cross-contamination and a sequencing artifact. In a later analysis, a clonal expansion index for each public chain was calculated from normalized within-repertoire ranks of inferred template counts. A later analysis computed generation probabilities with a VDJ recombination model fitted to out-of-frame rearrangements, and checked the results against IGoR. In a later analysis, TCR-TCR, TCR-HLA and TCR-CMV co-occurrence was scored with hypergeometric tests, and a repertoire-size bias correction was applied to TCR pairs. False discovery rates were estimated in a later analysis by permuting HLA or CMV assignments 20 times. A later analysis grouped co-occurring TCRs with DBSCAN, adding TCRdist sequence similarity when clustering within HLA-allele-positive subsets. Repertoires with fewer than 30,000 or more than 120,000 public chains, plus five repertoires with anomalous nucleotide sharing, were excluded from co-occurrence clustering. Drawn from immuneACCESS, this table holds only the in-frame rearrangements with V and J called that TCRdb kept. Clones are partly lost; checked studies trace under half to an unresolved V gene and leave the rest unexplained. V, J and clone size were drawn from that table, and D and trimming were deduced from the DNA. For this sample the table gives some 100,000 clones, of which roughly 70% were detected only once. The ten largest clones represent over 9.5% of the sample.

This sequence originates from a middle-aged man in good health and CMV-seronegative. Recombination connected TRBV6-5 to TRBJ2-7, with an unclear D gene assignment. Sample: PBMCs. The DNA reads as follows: TGTGCCAGCAGTTCCTCCCTACGTTTTCTCTACGAGCAGTACTTC. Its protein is CASSSSLRFLYEQYF.